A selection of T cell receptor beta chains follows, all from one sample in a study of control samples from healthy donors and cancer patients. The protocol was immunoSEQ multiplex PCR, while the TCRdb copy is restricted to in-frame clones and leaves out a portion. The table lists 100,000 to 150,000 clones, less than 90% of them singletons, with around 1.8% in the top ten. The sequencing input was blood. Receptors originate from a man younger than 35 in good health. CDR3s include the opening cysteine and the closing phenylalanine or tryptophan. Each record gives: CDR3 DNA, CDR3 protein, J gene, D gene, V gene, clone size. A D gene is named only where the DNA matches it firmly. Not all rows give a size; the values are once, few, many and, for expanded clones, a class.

TGTGCCAGTAGTAGGGGTAGACAGATGTTGGACGAGCAGTACTTC,CASSRGRQMLDEQYF,TRBJ2-7,NA,TRBV19,once
TGTGCCAGCAGCCCTTATATTACCGGGCGAACGAACACCGGGGAGCTGTTTTTT,CASSPYITGRTNTGELFF,TRBJ2-2,NA,TRBV3-1/TRBV3-2,NA
TGTGCCAGCAGTTCAAGAGGAGGGTCTAGCGGGGCCACCGGGGAGCTGTTTTTT,CASSSRGGSSGATGELFF,TRBJ2-2,TRBD2,TRBV3-1/TRBV3-2,NA
TGTGCCAGCAGTGATATAACTAGCGGGCTCTTTCGCACAGATACGCAGTATTTT,CASSDITSGLFRTDTQYF,TRBJ2-3,TRBD2,TRBV6-1,NA
TGTGCCAGCAGCGGTAGCGGGTTAAATGAGCAGTTCTTC,CASSGSGLNEQFF,TRBJ2-1,TRBD2,TRBV3-1/TRBV3-2,NA
TGTGCCAGCAGTCCCGGGACAGGGGGCACTGAAGCTTTCTTT,CASSPGTGGTEAFF,TRBJ1-1,TRBD1,TRBV2,NA
TGTGCCACCAGCTTCGCTAGCGGGAGTTACGAGCAGTACTTC,CATSFASGSYEQYF,TRBJ2-7,TRBD2,TRBV15,NA
TGCAGCGGGCTCGGTGGGCAGGGCTCTAGGTATGGCTACACCTTC,CSGLGGQGSRYGYTF,TRBJ1-2,NA,TRBV29-1,once
TGTGCCAGTAGTCCCCAGACACGATATCAGGGCGGTGCATTCATGGATGAAAAACTGTTTTTT,CASSPQTRYQGGAFMDEKLFF,TRBJ1-4,NA,TRBV19,NA
TGTGCCAGTCTGGCGACAGGGTCCCCAAACACCATATATTTT,CASLATGSPNTIYF,TRBJ1-3,TRBD1,TRBV2,NA
TGCGCCAGCAGCTTGGATAGGGGGATGCTAGCCAAAAACATTCAGTACTTC,CASSLDRGMLAKNIQYF,TRBJ2-4,NA,TRBV5-1,NA
TGTGCCAGCACCTGGGGAGAGACCCAGTACTTC,CASTWGETQYF,TRBJ2-5,NA,TRBV27,NA
TGTGCCAGCAGCCAAGTGACGGGATTGAGCTCTGGAAACACCATATATTTT,CASSQVTGLSSGNTIYF,TRBJ1-3,NA,TRBV14,NA
TGTGCCAGCAGTACCAAGTGGGAGCAGTACTTC,CASSTKWEQYF,TRBJ2-7,NA,TRBV12-3/TRBV12-4,NA
TGTGCCAGCAGCTTGGGGACCTCACCGGGGGAGACCCAGTACTTC,CASSLGTSPGETQYF,TRBJ2-5,NA,TRBV7-3,NA
TGCAGCGTTGAAGGGCAGGGCAGGGATGGCTACACCTTC,CSVEGQGRDGYTF,TRBJ1-2,NA,TRBV29-1,NA
TGCGCCAGCAGCTTGACAGGGAAGTCAGATACGCAGTATTTT,CASSLTGKSDTQYF,TRBJ2-3,NA,TRBV5-1,NA
TGTGCCAGCAGTTTATTCCGGGACCCTCTTGAAGCTTTCTTT,CASSLFRDPLEAFF,TRBJ1-1,NA,TRBV27,NA
TGTGCCAGTAGAAAGCCGGGACAGGGGGCGACTGAAGCTTTCTTT,CASRKPGQGATEAFF,TRBJ1-1,TRBD1,TRBV19,NA
TGCGCCAGCAGCCAAGGGGGGAGGACAGCGGGAACCTTC,CASSQGGRTAGTF,TRBJ1-2,NA,TRBV4-3,NA
TGCGCCAGCAGCCAAGAATCTGGACTAGCAGTGATCAATGAGCAGTTCTTC,CASSQESGLAVINEQFF,TRBJ2-1,TRBD2,TRBV4-1,NA
TGTGCCACCAGCCCCCCAAAGAACACTGAAGCTTTCTTT,CATSPPKNTEAFF,TRBJ1-1,NA,TRBV12-3/TRBV12-4,NA
TGTGCCAGCAGCTTGGCCGAAGGCAATCAGCCCCAGCATTTT,CASSLAEGNQPQHF,TRBJ1-5,NA,TRBV5-5,NA
TGTGCCAGCAGCTTAGACCAGGGGGCGAGTGAGCAGTACTTC,CASSLDQGASEQYF,TRBJ2-7,TRBD1,TRBV11-3,NA
TGCGCCAGCAGCTTGGGTGACCCTAACTATGGCTACACCTTC,CASSLGDPNYGYTF,TRBJ1-2,NA,TRBV5-1,NA
TGTGCCTGGAGGGACACGGGGGTTGGGCCCCAGCATTTT,CAWRDTGVGPQHF,TRBJ1-5,NA,TRBV30,NA
TGCGCCAGCAGCTTGGTGCTTGGGACTAGCGGGACCCAAGAGACCCAGTACTTC,CASSLVLGTSGTQETQYF,TRBJ2-5,TRBD2,TRBV5-1,NA
TGTGCCCACGGGACAGGGATGGGGCCCGGGGAGCTGTTTTTT,CAHGTGMGPGELFF,TRBJ2-2,TRBD1,TRBV19,NA
TGCAGCGTTGGTGGGACACACACAGATACGCAGTATTTT,CSVGGTHTDTQYF,TRBJ2-3,NA,TRBV29-1,NA